This passage covers 32 T cell receptor beta chains from one sample sequenced in a study of CD8 T cells in ankylosing spondylitis. In TCRdb, the 5' RACE reads were re-called with MiXCR into one record per CDR3 protein. The sample shows around 220,000 distinct CDR3 sequences, approximately 10% of them seen only once. What was sequenced was blood, either unsorted or a sorted T cell fraction (not recorded which). The receptors here all came from a male donor with ankylosing spondylitis or in good health (not recorded which).

This clonotype was recorded at least ten times. V and J are TRBV29-1 and TRBJ2-3, with 12 bases fitting TRBD2. Unmatched junction bases numbered 5, after V lost 4 bases and J lost 3 bases. Germline V gene sequence: CDR1 SQVTM, CDR2 ANQGSEA. The CDR3 sequence is 15 residues long. CDR3 in amino acids: CSVVRGLAGTDTQYF. CDR3 nucleotide sequence: TGCAGCGTTGTTAGAGGACTAGCGGGGACAGATACGCAGTATTTT.

This chain joins TRBV28 and TRBJ1-2, with D tentatively TRBD1 (5 bases). This CDR3 is 13 amino acids long. Germline CDR1 MDHEN, CDR2 SYDVKM. V lost 5 bases and J lost 8, with 15 bases in between. In nucleotides, the CDR3 is TGTGCCAGCAGTCCCCATGTGGGGGGAGGCTACACCTTC. Translated: CASSPHVGGGYTF.

With respect to this clonotype: A read error may account for a junction end that differs from germline. The genes are TRBV20-1 and TRBJ2-7; TRBD2 agrees at 8 bases. Germline V gene sequence: CDR1 DFQATT, CDR2 SNEGSKA (reference sequence). CDR3 length equals 14 residues. The CDR3 nucleotides read TGCGGTGCTAGAGTAGCGGGGAAAAAGTACGAGCAGTACTTC. This gives the protein CGARVAGKKYEQYF.

This clonotype was observed at least ten times. This sequence joins TRBV7-2 and TRBJ2-7; the match to TRBD1 covers 7 bases. Germline V CDR1 and CDR2: SGHTA, FQGNSA. This CDR3 has 12 amino acids. Trimming removed 11 bases from V and 1 base from J; junction bases left unmatched: 5. DNA for the CDR3: TGTGCCTCCGGGACAGAATCCTACGAGCAGTACTTC. Translating gives CASGTESYEQYF. Variable domain in full (rest from reference TRBV7-2 and TRBJ2-7): GAGVSQSPSNKVTEKGKDVELRCDPISGHTALYWYRQSLGQGLEFLIYFQGNSAPDKSGLPSDRFSAERTGGSVSTLTIQRTQQEDSAVYLCASGTESYEQYFGPGTRLTVT.

The rearrangement links TRBV20-1 to TRBJ2-2; tentative D call: TRBD1 (7 bases). V shed 0 bases and J shed 4 bases, with 18 bases lying between them. The CDR3 sequence is 17 residues long. Germline V gene lookup returns CDR1 DFQATT and CDR2 SNEGSKA (reference sequence). The CDR3 DNA reads TGCAGTGCTAGAGATCGGTCAGGGGGGAAACTCACCGGGGAGCTGTTTTTT. This codes for CSARDRSGGKLTGELFF.

This clonotype showed up many times. This CDR3 is CASKGGGSQETQYF. The CDR3 DNA sequence: TGCGCCAGCAAGGGCGGGGGAAGTCAAGAGACCCAGTACTTC. The rearrangement uses TRBV10-2 and TRBJ2-5, with 7 bases fitting TRBD2. The J segment lost 2 bases and the V segment lost 7 bases, leaving 7 bases of the junction unmatched. Germline lookup yields CDR1 WSHSY and CDR2 SAAADI. The CDR3 spans 14 residues.

The CDR3 is CASSLDTPPGDTEAFF. The CDR3 DNA reads as TGCGCCAGCAGCTTGGACACCCCTCCGGGGGACACTGAAGCTTTCTTT. The chain links TRBV5-1 to TRBJ1-1; D may be TRBD1 (5 bases). The V gene lost 0 bases and the J gene lost 3 bases, with 15 bases spanning the gap. The CDR3 runs to 16 residues. Germline V lookup: CDR1 SGHRS, CDR2 YFSETQ.

This clonotype was recorded at least ten times. The V and J genes are TRBV4-1 and TRBJ2-7; D remains ambiguous. This CDR3 has 18 amino acids. Germline CDR1 reads MGHRA; CDR2 reads YSYEKL. With 0 bases removed from V and 2 bases from J, the gap between germline ends came to 20 bases. CDR3 nucleotide sequence: TGCGCCAGCAGCCAAGAATCAGGCTCCAGCCGGCCTACCTACGAGCAGTACTTC. Its protein is CASSQESGSSRPTYEQYF.

Ten or more counts support this clonotype. The V and J genes are TRBV7-9 and TRBJ2-3; 8 nucleotides agree with TRBD2. The V gene's germline CDR1 is SEHNR and CDR2 FQNEAQ (reference sequence). Trimming at V came to 3 bases and at J to 1 base, leaving 3 bases not matched to a gene. The CDR3 covers 15 residues. The CDR3 bases are TGTGCCAGCAGCTTGAGGCGGGGGGGCACAGATACGCAGTATTTT. Residues: CASSLRRGGTDTQYF.

This clonotype was seen a few times. This rearrangement joins TRBV12-3 or TRBV12-4 to TRBJ1-5, with D tentatively TRBD1 (6 bases). This CDR3 region has 14 residues. Trimming removed 2 bases from V and 3 bases from J, with 8 bases in between. The CDR3, as DNA: TGTGCCAGCAGTTTAAGGACAGACAATCAGCCCCAGCATTTT. Its translation: CASSLRTDNQPQHF.

This clonotype was seen a few times. The chain links TRBV11-1 to TRBJ2-2; 7 bases match TRBD1. From germline, CDR1 is SGHAT and CDR2 FQDESV (reference sequence). The CDR3 consists of 15 residues. The V gene end was trimmed by 5 bases and the J gene end by 4 bases; junction bases not matched to a gene: 7. CDR3 residues: CASSLTGVVTGELFF. CDR3 nucleotides: TGTGCCAGCAGCCTCACAGGGGTGGTCACCGGGGAGCTGTTTTTT.

This clonotype was counted many times. The V gene is TRBV20-1, the J gene TRBJ2-3; 7 bases line up with TRBD2. Trimming cost V 6 bases and J 3 bases; bases outside gene matches: 6. This CDR3 has 13 residues. CDR1 and CDR2 from the germline V gene are DFQATT and SNEGSKA (reference sequence). For the CDR3, the DNA is TGCAGTGCCATGGCGGGGGTAACAGATACGCAGTATTTT. Residues: CSAMAGVTDTQYF.

CDR3 DNA: TGCAGCGTCAGAGGTGTACAGGGGGGTATCGATGAGCAGTTCTTC. Its protein product is CSVRGVQGGIDEQFF. J is TRBJ2-1 and V is TRBV29-1; 8 bases fit TRBD1. V shed 6 bases and J 8 bases; nucleotides not matched to a gene: 15. The CDR3 is 15 amino acids. CDR1 and CDR2 (germline): SQVTM, ANQGSEA.

The chain links TRBV7-2 to TRBJ2-1, with 14 bases fitting TRBD2. The CDR3 totals 17 residues. The germline CDR1 and CDR2 sequences are SGHTA and FQGNSA. The V gene end was trimmed by 5 bases and the J gene end by 6 bases; junction bases not matched to a gene: 9. The DNA for the CDR3 is TGTGCCAGCAGCGTGGGACTAGCGGGGGAGGTGGGCAATGAGCAGTTCTTC. Translated: CASSVGLAGEVGNEQFF.

Many counts were recorded for this clonotype. The chain uses TRBV6-2 or TRBV6-3 and TRBJ1-6, with D perhaps matching TRBD1 (5 bases). Germline V gene lookup returns CDR1 MNHEY and CDR2 SVGEGT. V lost 6 bases and J 3 bases, leaving 18 bases between the germline ends. This CDR3 contains 17 residues. This chain's CDR3 is CASSAGTGVDYNSPLHF. In DNA, the CDR3 is TGTGCCAGCAGCGCCGGGACGGGGGTGGACTATAATTCACCCCTCCACTTT.

In its sample, this clonotype was seen a few times. V usage is TRBV5-6 and J usage is TRBJ2-6, with TRBD2 as a possible D gene (5 bases). The CDR3 extends over 15 amino acids. In germline, CDR1 is SGHDT, CDR2 YYEEEE. V was trimmed by 7 bases and J by 1 base, leaving 12 bases between them. CDR3 region: CASYRTGSGANVLTF. In DNA form, the CDR3 reads TGTGCCAGCTATCGTACGGGGTCTGGGGCCAACGTCCTGACTTTC.

This clonotype appeared many times. This rearrangement joins TRBV20-1 to TRBJ2-7; maybe TRBD1 (8 bases). V was pared by 3 bases and J by 4 bases, with 13 bases between. The CDR3 runs to 13 residues. Germline V lookup: CDR1 DFQATT, CDR2 SNEGSKA (reference sequence). CDR3 coding DNA: TGCAGTGCTAGTACAGGGGGGGGATACGAGCAGTACTTC. Protein: CSASTGGGYEQYF.

This clonotype was observed at least ten times. The CDR3 nucleotides read TGTGCCACCAGTGAACAGGGGGTTCAAGAGACCCAGTACTTC. This encodes CATSEQGVQETQYF. The V gene is TRBV24-1, the J gene TRBJ2-5; 8 bases agree with TRBD1. CDR1 and CDR2 from the germline V gene are KGHDR and SFDVKD. The junction had 2 bases not matched to a gene; V was cut back by 4 bases and J by 2 bases. The CDR3 has 14 residues.

This clonotype was detected ten times or more. The chain couples TRBV2 to TRBJ2-4; 8 bases match TRBD2. V trimming: 6 bases; J trimming: 4 bases; junction bases outside the gene matches: 11. Germline V lookup: CDR1 SNHLY, CDR2 FYNNEI. The CDR3 consists of 16 residues. The CDR3 here is CASSPRGGHLKNIQYF. CDR3 DNA: TGTGCCAGCAGCCCTCGGGGGGGCCACCTAAAAAACATTCAGTACTTC.

This clonotype has at least ten counts. This rearrangement joins TRBV24-1 to TRBJ2-7; perhaps TRBD1 as D (5 bases). CDR3 size: 14 residues. Germline CDR1 KGHDR, CDR2 SFDVKD. V was cut by 2 bases and J by 5 bases, with 12 bases left in between. For the CDR3, the DNA is TGTGCCACCAGTGATTCCGATGACAGCCACGAGCAGTACTTC. This encodes CATSDSDDSHEQYF.

In this sample, this clonotype turned up many times. This rearrangement joins TRBV7-6 to TRBJ2-7; D remains ambiguous. This CDR3 contains 14 residues. Germline CDR1 and CDR2: SGHVS and FNYEAQ. V dropped 1 base and J dropped 3 bases, with 10 bases sitting between them. The CDR3 region has the DNA TGTGCCAGCAGCTTAGGATCAGGATACTACGAGCAGTACTTC. Translated: CASSLGSGYYEQYF.

This clonotype was detected only once. A clone one base away is much larger, so this may be a read error. The chain employs TRBV7-2 and TRBJ1-2; D is uncertain. CDR3 size: 15 residues. The germline V gene encodes CDR1 SGHTA and CDR2 FQGNSA. The CDR3 sequence: CASSLAGSQHYGDTF. The CDR3 region has the DNA TGTGCCAGCAGCTTAGCTGGCTCACAGCACTATGGCGACACCTTC.

This clonotype was recorded at least ten times. The rearrangement uses TRBV20-1 and TRBJ2-3; 7 positions agree with TRBD2. With V trimmed by 5 bases and J by 4 bases, 12 bases remained unmatched. The length of the CDR3 is 15 residues. From germline, CDR1 is DFQATT and CDR2 SNEGSKA (reference sequence). CDR3 sequence (DNA): TGCAGTGCTTTTCTAGCGGCCAAACACTCAGATACGCAGTATTTT. Its protein product is CSAFLAAKHSDTQYF.

This clonotype was picked up many times. The V gene is TRBV7-2, the J gene TRBJ1-5; D gene ambiguous. The CDR3 has 14 residues. V was pared by 0 bases and J by 0 bases, with 3 bases between. Germline-derived CDR1 and CDR2 are SGHTA and FQGNSA. The CDR3 DNA is TGTGCCAGCAGCTTAGCGGTTAGCAATCAGCCCCAGCATTTT. It codes for CASSLAVSNQPQHF. The variable domain in full, completed from reference TRBV7-2 and TRBJ1-5, reads GAGVSQSPSNKVTEKGKDVELRCDPISGHTALYWYRQSLGQGLEFLIYFQGNSAPDKSGLPSDRFSAERTGGSVSTLTIQRTQQEDSAVYLCASSLAVSNQPQHFGDGTRLSIL.

This clonotype was counted only a few times. This chain joins TRBV7-9 and TRBJ2-3, with 10 bases aligning to TRBD1. Germline CDR1 is SEHNR and CDR2 is FQNEAQ (reference sequence). Trimming removed 5 bases from V and 6 bases from J; junction bases left unmatched: 5. The CDR3 is 14 amino acids. CDR3 nucleotide sequence: TGTGCCAGCAGCACCGGGACAGGGGTCGATACGCAGTATTTT. Translation gives CASSTGTGVDTQYF.

This clonotype has at least ten counts. The CDR3 sequence is CASSWVEGAWGTEAFF. In nucleotides, the CDR3 is TGTGCCAGCAGTTGGGTGGAGGGGGCCTGGGGCACTGAAGCTTTCTTT. The chain joins TRBV12-3 or TRBV12-4 to TRBJ1-1; 7 bases are shared with TRBD1. Germline trimming cut 4 bases from V and 4 bases from J; bases unmatched to any gene: 12. CDR3 size: 16 residues.

This clonotype came up many times. CDR3 sequence: CASSLNYGYTF. The DNA for the CDR3 is TGTGCCAGCAGCTTAAACTATGGCTACACCTTC. V and J are TRBV7-9 and TRBJ1-2; D gene unclear. This CDR3 region has 11 residues. V was shortened by 2 bases and J by 2 bases, with 0 bases between the two germline ends. Germline V gene data show CDR1 as SEHNR and CDR2 as FQNEAQ (reference sequence).

The DNA for the CDR3 is TGTGCCAGCAGTTTCTCTAGCGGGGGGGACAATGAGCAGTTCTTC. Amino acids: CASSFSSGGDNEQFF. This chain joins TRBV12-3 or TRBV12-4 and TRBJ2-1, with TRBD2 identical over 12 bases. J gave up 5 bases and V 3 bases, and 2 bases lay outside the gene matches. The CDR3 is made up of 15 amino acids.

This clonotype has a handful of counts. The chain has TRBV14 and TRBJ2-6; no firm D call. V lost 4 bases and J lost 0, with 13 bases in between. The CDR3 runs 17 residues. Per the germline V gene, CDR1 is SGHDN and CDR2 is FVKESK. CDR3 in DNA: TGTGCCAGCAGCCCAGCACGGGTTGACTCTGGGGCCAACGTCCTGACTTTC. This codes for CASSPARVDSGANVLTF.

Many counts were recorded for this clonotype. The chain joins TRBV28 to TRBJ2-7; possibly TRBD1 for D (6 bases). Germline V lookup: CDR1 MDHEN, CDR2 SYDVKM. This CDR3 is built from 16 residues. Trimming shortened V by 4 bases and J by 3 bases, and 19 bases separated the two germline ends. This CDR3 is CASSSPGTPHLYEQYF. CDR3 in DNA: TGTGCCAGCAGTTCCCCCGGGACACCTCACCTCTACGAGCAGTACTTC.

This clonotype has at least ten counts. The DNA for the CDR3 is TGTGCCAGCAGCCAAGCGCCTAGCGGGGGGAGTGAGCAGTTCTTC. It yields the protein CASSQAPSGGSEQFF. The V gene is TRBV3-1, the J gene TRBJ2-1; TRBD2 agrees at 11 bases. This CDR3 region has 15 residues. The V gene end was trimmed by 1 base and the J gene end by 9 bases; junction bases not matched to a gene: 5. In germline, CDR1 is LGHDT, CDR2 YNNKEL (reference sequence).

This clonotype came up a few times. The rearrangement links TRBV10-3 to TRBJ2-1; 8 bases match TRBD2. J gave up 2 bases and V 0 bases, and 3 bases lay outside the gene matches. The CDR3 has 16 residues. In germline, CDR1 is ENHRY, CDR2 SYGVKD. CDR3: CAISESAGGTYNEQFF. The CDR3 DNA reads TGTGCCATCAGTGAGTCGGCGGGGGGTACCTACAATGAGCAGTTCTTC.